This T cell receptor beta chain is drawn from a study of blood T cell repertoires in COVID-19. Study-wide background: Spain, Italy and the United States supplied samples that represented acute and convalescent COVID-19. T cells, B-cell-depleted T cells, or PBMCs supplied cDNA or gDNA.

How the authors handled the data: Reference gene primers were amplified, and this amplification served to estimate nucleated cell counts. Assay: immunoSEQ multiplex PCR; the TCRdb copy retains only in-frame clones and omits some. V and J calls and clone size are copied from that table; D and trimming were computed from the DNA. This table holds about 65,000 clones, 81% found once. V trimming: 6 bases; J trimming: 9 bases; junction bases outside the gene matches: 5. The CDR3 sequence is 12 residues long. The germline CDR1 and CDR2 sequences are MNHEY and SVGEGT. The clonotype comes from a man older than 75 with acute or convalescent COVID-19. The chain carries TRBV6-2 or TRBV6-3 and TRBJ2-1, with 7 bases lining up with TRBD1. The specimen was peripheral blood. The CDR3 region is CASSKDRFEQFF. The CDR3 nucleotides are TGTGCCAGCAGCAAGGACAGGTTTGAGCAGTTCTTC.